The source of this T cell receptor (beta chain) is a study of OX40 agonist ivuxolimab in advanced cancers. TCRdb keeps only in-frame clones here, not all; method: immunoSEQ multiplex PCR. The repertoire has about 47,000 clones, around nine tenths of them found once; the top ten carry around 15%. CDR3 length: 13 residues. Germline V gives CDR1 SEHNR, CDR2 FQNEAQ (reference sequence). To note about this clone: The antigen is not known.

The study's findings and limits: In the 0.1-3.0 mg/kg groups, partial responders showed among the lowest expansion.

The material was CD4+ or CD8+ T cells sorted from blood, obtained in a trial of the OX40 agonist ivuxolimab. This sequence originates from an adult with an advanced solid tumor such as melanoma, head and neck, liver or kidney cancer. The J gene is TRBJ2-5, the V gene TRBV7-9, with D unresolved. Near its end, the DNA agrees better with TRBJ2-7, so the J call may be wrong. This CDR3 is CASSLGLIYEQYF. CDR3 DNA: TGTGCCAGCAGCTTAGGTCTTATCTACGAGCAGTACTTC.